Below, 28 T cell receptor beta chains from the same sample are listed, as sequenced in a study of shared clonotypes between healthy human individuals. Selected positively for CCR7 and CD45RO-negative, naive CD8 cells excluded terminally differentiated effector memory CD45RA+ cells. Method: immunoSEQ multiplex PCR; TCRdb's copy keeps in-frame clones and lacks some. The sample includes millions of clones, around 93% of them seen just once. Material: naive CD8+ T cells from PBMCs. Receptors were obtained from a man younger than 35 in good health. Some clones in this sample may be carry-over from other donors' samples.

This chain uses TRBV28 with TRBJ2-3; unclear D gene. Germline V lookup: CDR1 MDHEN, CDR2 SYDVKM. This CDR3 spans 12 amino acids. Trimming pared 8 bases from V and 7 bases from J, leaving 13 bases between. In DNA form, the CDR3 reads TGTGCCAGCCGGCAAGGTCTGAATACGCAGTATTTT. Its translation is CASRQGLNTQYF.

The V call is TRBV28, the J call TRBJ1-2, with D possibly TRBD1 on 5 matching bases. Germline V gene lookup returns CDR1 MDHEN and CDR2 SYDVKM. The CDR3 is 14 residues long. The V gene lost 3 bases and the J gene lost 2 bases, with 10 bases spanning the gap. The CDR3 protein is CASSLAGSNYGYTF. As DNA, the CDR3 is TGTGCCAGCAGTTTGGCAGGGTCAAACTATGGCTACACCTTC.

The V and J genes are TRBV10-3 and TRBJ2-2; D remains ambiguous. The CDR3 has 14 residues. Between the trimmed V and J ends, which lost 3 bases and 2 bases, there was a span of 7 bases. Germline V gene lookup returns CDR1 ENHRY and CDR2 SYGVKD. CDR3 residues: CAISDRSNTGELFF. CDR3 nucleotides: TGTGCCATCAGTGACAGGAGTAACACCGGGGAGCTGTTTTTT.

V gene TRBV28 combines with J gene TRBJ2-1; TRBD1 matches at 11 bases. The V and J ends lost 0 bases and 4 bases, in that order; junction bases with no gene match: 2. The CDR3 totals 16 residues. Germline V gives CDR1 MDHEN, CDR2 SYDVKM. The CDR3 coding sequence is TGTGCCAGCAGTTTATGGGGGACAGGGGGATACAATGAGCAGTTCTTC. Translated: CASSLWGTGGYNEQFF.

This clone was counted once. V is TRBV5-1 and J is TRBJ2-7; tentative D call: TRBD1 (6 bases). Trimming left V 4 bases short and J 2 bases short, with 16 bases between. Germline-derived CDR1 and CDR2 are SGHRS and YFSETQ. This CDR3 has 15 amino acids. The CDR3: CASSSYGQPPYEQYF. The DNA for the CDR3 is TGCGCCAGCAGCAGTTATGGACAGCCCCCCTACGAGCAGTACTTC.

V and J are TRBV27 and TRBJ2-3, with D uncertain. Between the trimmed V and J ends, which lost 3 bases and 2 bases, there was a span of 12 bases. Germline assignment: CDR1 MNHEY and CDR2 SMNVEV (reference sequence). CDR3 size: 15 residues. The CDR3 DNA follows: TGTGCCAGCAGTTTCTTTGGACGGACCACAGATACGCAGTATTTT. It yields the protein CASSFFGRTTDTQYF.

In DNA, the CDR3 is TGTGCCAGCAGCTTGGTGTTAGGTTCTGAAGCTTTCTTT. Translated: CASSLVLGSEAFF. The genes are TRBV5-6 and TRBJ1-1; D is unresolved. Germline values: CDR1 SGHDT, CDR2 YYEEEE. Trimming stripped 0 bases from V and 6 bases from J, with 9 bases between. This CDR3 is 13 amino acids long.

V and J are TRBV7-2 and TRBJ1-3, with 9 bases identical to TRBD1. V dropped 3 bases and J dropped 1; count of bases not matched to a gene: 1. This CDR3 has 15 residues. Germline-derived CDR1 and CDR2 are SGHTA and FQGNSA. In DNA, the CDR3 is TGTGCCAGCAGCTTGACAGGGGGATCTGGAAACACCATATATTTT. Amino acids: CASSLTGGSGNTIYF.

The chain couples TRBV10-3 to TRBJ2-7; either TRBD1 or TRBD2 may supply D (5 bases each). The CDR3 has 16 amino acids. Trimming shortened V by 3 bases and J by 2 bases, and 17 bases separated the two germline ends. CDR1 is ENHRY, CDR2 SYGVKD, per germline. The DNA of the CDR3 is TGTGCCATCAGTGAATGGGAAGCGGAAGGGGCCTACGAGCAGTACTTC. The encoded protein is CAISEWEAEGAYEQYF.

Remarks on this clone: The DNA is left out, because the CDR3 cannot be placed on it with certainty; the CDR3 is given as TCRdb lists it. The chain combines TRBV11-2 with TRBJ2-2; the table calls TRBD2, which could not be checked here. The CDR3 spans 18 amino acids, including both terminal residues. Germline V gene sequence: CDR1 SGHAT, CDR2 FQNNGV. This CDR3 reads CASSFAGTSGTHPGSCFF.

The V call is TRBV19, the J call TRBJ2-3; the match to TRBD2 covers 8 bases. The V and J ends lost 6 bases and 1 base, in that order; junction bases with no gene match: 0. Germline assignment: CDR1 LNHDA and CDR2 SQIVND (reference sequence). The CDR3 covers 13 residues. This CDR3 is CASRGLGTDTQYF. CDR3 bases: TGTGCCAGTAGGGGACTAGGCACAGATACGCAGTATTTT.

The rearrangement links TRBV27 to TRBJ2-2, with 11 bases identical to TRBD2. The CDR3 extends over 16 amino acids. V was clipped by 6 bases and J by 7 bases; unmatched bases: 10. CDR1 and CDR2 from the germline V gene are MNHEY and SMNVEV (reference sequence). The CDR3: CASSILAGDLHGELFF. For the CDR3, the DNA is TGTGCCAGCAGCATACTAGCGGGAGACCTCCACGGGGAGCTGTTTTTT.

This clone was observed a single time. The chain has TRBV11-3 and TRBJ1-4; 7 positions agree with TRBD1. The CDR3 loop spans 13 amino acids. V trimming: 6 bases; J trimming: 8 bases; junction bases outside the gene matches: 6. Germline V lookup: CDR1 SGHNT, CDR2 YENEEA. The CDR3 region is CASRGQCREKLFF. The CDR3 coding sequence is TGTGCCAGCAGGGGACAGTGCCGGGAAAAACTGTTTTTT.

This clone came up a few times. The gene calls are TRBV11-2 and TRBJ1-3, with D perhaps matching TRBD1 (5 bases). Germline V gene lookup returns CDR1 SGHAT and CDR2 FQNNGV. The CDR3 runs to 14 residues. Trimming removed 5 bases from V and 4 bases from J, with 12 bases in between. The CDR3 reads CASSPWGRGNTIYF. CDR3 DNA: TGTGCCAGCAGCCCTTGGGGGAGGGGAAACACCATATATTTT.

This clone came up a few times. The chain combines TRBV4-1 with TRBJ1-1; D may be TRBD1 (6 bases). The V end was cut by 4 bases, the J end by 6 bases, with 15 bases between. Germline CDR1 MGHRA, CDR2 YSYEKL. The CDR3 loop spans 14 amino acids. CDR3 sequence: CASSLRGRGAEAFF. The CDR3 bases are TGCGCCAGCAGCCTCCGAGGCAGGGGTGCTGAAGCTTTCTTT.

The chain combines TRBV7-6 with TRBJ2-7; D not certain. V lost 4 bases and J 0 bases, leaving 10 bases between the germline ends. CDR3 size: 14 residues. Germline loops: CDR1 SGHVS, CDR2 FNYEAQ. The CDR3 DNA reads as TGTGCCAGCAGCTATACCGATGACTCCTACGAGCAGTACTTC. This sequence encodes CASSYTDDSYEQYF. The entire variable domain, with the rest obtained from reference TRBV7-6 and TRBJ2-7, is as follows: GAGVSQSPRYKVTKRGQDVALRCDPISGHVSLYWYRQALGQGPEFLTYFNYEAQQDKSGLPNDRFSAERPEGSISTLTIQRTEQRDSAMYRCASSYTDDSYEQYFGPGTRLTVT.

This chain connects TRBV11-2 to TRBJ2-7; D is unclear. The CDR3 is 12 residues long. V was shortened by 5 bases and J by 5 bases, with 10 bases between the two germline ends. Per germline, CDR1 SGHAT and CDR2 FQNNGV. CDR3 sequence reads: CASSPVGNEQYF. Here the CDR3 DNA reads TGTGCCAGCAGCCCCGTGGGGAACGAGCAGTACTTC.

The rearrangement uses TRBV7-6 and TRBJ1-5; D gene ambiguous. Trimming pared 1 base from V and 0 bases from J, leaving 7 bases between. Looked up from germline, CDR1 is SGHVS and CDR2 is FNYEAQ. The CDR3 sequence is 15 residues long. CDR3 region: CASSLGLNSNQPQHF. The CDR3 DNA reads TGTGCCAGCAGCTTAGGACTGAATAGCAATCAGCCCCAGCATTTT.

The chain couples TRBV6-5 to TRBJ1-1; perhaps TRBD1 as D (5 bases). Per germline, CDR1 MNHEY and CDR2 SVGAGI. The V end lost 4 bases, the J end lost 0 bases, and 9 bases lay between the germline ends. The CDR3 extends over 14 amino acids. DNA of the CDR3: TGTGCCAGCAGTTCCGGGACGCTGAACACTGAAGCTTTCTTT. This sequence encodes CASSSGTLNTEAFF.

Notes on this clone: Within the sample, other DNA sequences also encode this same CDR3. The chain combines TRBV25-1 with TRBJ2-1; 7 bases are shared with TRBD2. The V and J ends lost 8 bases and 6 bases, in that order; junction bases with no gene match: 4. The germline gives CDR1 MGHDK, CDR2 SYGVNS. There are 12 residues in the CDR3. CDR3 nucleotide sequence: TGTGCCAGCTCGGGGGGTGGCAATGAGCAGTTCTTC. This gives the protein CASSGGGNEQFF.

The rearrangement links TRBV27 to TRBJ2-3; a weak D match, TRBD2 (6 bases). V was pared by 10 bases and J by 1 base, with 18 bases between. This CDR3 is built from 15 residues. Germline-derived CDR1 and CDR2 are MNHEY and SMNVEV (reference sequence). CDR3 amino acids: CATHLGGVRTDTQYF. In nucleotides, the CDR3 is TGTGCCACCCACCTCGGCGGGGTACGCACAGATACGCAGTATTTT.

The CDR3 loop reads CASSVGGQGKGYTF. CDR3 in DNA: TGTGCCAGCAGCGTAGGGGGACAGGGTAAAGGCTACACCTTC. V usage is TRBV9 and J usage is TRBJ1-2, with 9 bases identical to TRBD1. CDR3 size: 14 residues. V was clipped by 0 bases and J by 8 bases; unmatched bases: 5. Germline CDR1 is SGDLS and CDR2 is YYNGEE.

The V call is TRBV5-1, the J call TRBJ2-7; D remains unclear. The CDR3 sequence is 13 residues long. The V gene lost 7 bases and the J gene lost 0 bases, with 11 bases spanning the gap. Germline lookup yields CDR1 SGHRS and CDR2 YFSETQ. The CDR3 region is CASSTFSSYEQYF. In DNA, the CDR3 is TGCGCCAGCTCAACGTTTAGCTCCTACGAGCAGTACTTC.

The chain combines TRBV7-9 with TRBJ2-3, with TRBD2 matching over 16 bases. This CDR3 has 16 residues. CDR1 is SEHNR, CDR2 FQNEAQ, per germline (reference sequence). V dropped 5 bases and J dropped 4; count of bases not matched to a gene: 3. The CDR3 here is CASSAGLAGGPDTQYF. The CDR3 DNA follows: TGTGCCAGCAGCGCGGGACTAGCGGGAGGGCCAGATACGCAGTATTTT.

The chain recombines TRBV7-2 with TRBJ1-1; 9 nucleotides match TRBD1. CDR1 is SGHTA, CDR2 FQGNSA, per germline. The CDR3 runs to 15 residues. V was clipped by 5 bases and J by 7 bases; unmatched bases: 11. In DNA, the CDR3 is TGTGCCAGCAGCCCGCACAGGGGGCGAATGGGTGAAGCTTTCTTT. Amino acid sequence: CASSPHRGRMGEAFF. The full variable domain, its missing parts supplied by reference TRBV7-2 and TRBJ1-1, is GAGVSQSPSNKVTEKGKDVELRCDPISGHTALYWYRQSLGQGLEFLIYFQGNSAPDKSGLPSDRFSAERTGGSVSTLTIQRTQQEDSAVYLCASSPHRGRMGEAFFGQGTRLTVV.

The CDR3 bases are TGTGCCAGCAGAACCTTACGGGAGACCCAGTACTTC. This encodes CASRTLRETQYF. V usage is TRBV2 and J usage is TRBJ2-5, with D unclear. Trimming took 6 bases from V and 5 from J, leaving 10 bases between them. Germline loops: CDR1 SNHLY, CDR2 FYNNEI. The CDR3 extends over 12 amino acids.

The rearrangement joins TRBV29-1 to TRBJ2-5; 8 nucleotides agree with TRBD1. CDR3 length equals 12 residues. CDR1 is SQVTM, CDR2 ANQGSEA, per germline. V lost 5 bases and J lost 13; bases outside the gene matches: 12. The CDR3 region has the DNA TGCAGCGTTTTGGGACAGGAGCTAAGGTGGTACTTC. Translated, it gives CSVLGQELRWYF.

This clone was picked up one time. The CDR3 reads CASSEHKEGQYF. CDR3 sequence (DNA): TGTGCCAGCAGTGAACATAAGGAGGGGCAGTACTTC. The V and J genes are TRBV6-1 and TRBJ2-7; perhaps TRBD2 as D (6 bases). The length of the CDR3 is 12 residues. The V end lost 2 bases, the J end lost 9 bases, and 11 bases lay between the germline ends. Germline V CDR1 and CDR2: MNHNS, SASEGT.